This T cell receptor beta chain was identified in a study of blood T cell repertoires in COVID-19. The V and J ends lost 5 bases and 6 bases respectively, with 13 bases between them. This CDR3 is built from 13 residues. Per germline, CDR1 MNHEY and CDR2 SVGAGI. Profiling relied on immunoSEQ multiplex PCR, and the TCRdb table lists in-frame clones only, not all of them. The table includes about 47,000 clones, about four fifths detected once. The V gene is TRBV6-5, the J gene TRBJ1-2; maybe TRBD1 (6 bases). The sequencing sample was made of peripheral blood. This receptor was obtained from a man in his fifties with acute or convalescent COVID-19. For the CDR3, the DNA is TGTGCCAGCAGTCAACAGGGAATTGATGGCTACACCTTC. As protein: CASSQQGIDGYTF.